These 24 T cell receptor beta chains originate from one sample sequenced in a study of T cell responses to AZD1222 COVID-19 vaccine. Some clones are missing from TCRdb's copy, which holds only in-frame ones; the method was immunoSEQ multiplex PCR. The sample yields 150,000 or so clones, around nine tenths seen once. Sequenced material: peripheral blood, taken on day 0 of AZD1222 vaccination. The receptors were gathered from an adult in good health.

J is TRBJ1-1 and V is TRBV5-7; D remains unclear. TRBV5-7 is labeled an ORF, and its function is uncertain. The CDR3 length is 15 residues. V lost 2 bases and J 0 bases, leaving 11 bases between the germline ends. The CDR3 is CASSLRGRMNTEAFF. For the CDR3, the DNA is TGTGCCAGCAGCTTACGGGGAAGAATGAACACTGAAGCTTTCTTT.

The gene calls are TRBV20-1 and TRBJ2-1; D remains ambiguous. From germline, CDR1 is DFQATT and CDR2 SNEGSKA (reference sequence). The CDR3 has 11 residues. V was shortened by 3 bases and J by 9 bases, with 9 bases between the two germline ends. This CDR3 is CSASTSGEQFF. CDR3 nucleotide sequence: TGCAGTGCTAGCACTTCCGGTGAGCAGTTCTTC.

The chain uses TRBV2 and TRBJ1-5; possibly TRBD1 for D (5 bases). The CDR3 runs to 15 residues. V shed 3 bases and J shed 7 bases, with 16 bases lying between them. Germline V gives CDR1 SNHLY, CDR2 FYNNEI. In DNA form, the CDR3 reads TGTGCCAGCAGTGATCTTAGCGCCCGGGGGCAGCCCCAGCATTTT. This translates into CASSDLSARGQPQHF.

The rearrangement uses TRBV6-1 and TRBJ1-2; D is unresolved. CDR1 is MNHNS and CDR2 is SASEGT in the germline V gene. The CDR3 has 14 amino acids. V lost 2 bases to trimming and J lost 1 base, with 8 bases between them. The CDR3 loop reads CASSEYILNYGYTF. The CDR3 DNA reads TGTGCCAGCAGTGAATACATTCTTAACTATGGCTACACCTTC.

V and J are TRBV19 and TRBJ1-3; no clear D. CDR1 is LNHDA and CDR2 is SQIVND in the germline V gene (reference sequence). The ends were cut back, 0 bases at V and 0 bases at J, with 9 bases in the middle. The CDR3 sequence is 16 residues long. CDR3 region: CASSIDQRTSGNTIYF. The DNA for the CDR3 is TGTGCCAGTAGTATAGATCAACGGACCTCTGGAAACACCATATATTTT.

The chain uses TRBV5-1 and TRBJ2-2, with D perhaps TRBD1 or TRBD2 (5 bases each). There are 16 residues in the CDR3. Germline CDR1 reads SGHRS; CDR2 reads YFSETQ. V shed 4 bases and J shed 3 bases, with 16 bases lying between them. The CDR3 reads CASSLQAARDTGELFF. The CDR3 nucleotides read TGCGCCAGCAGCCTACAGGCAGCGAGGGACACCGGGGAGCTGTTTTTT.

The J gene is TRBJ2-2, the V gene TRBV29-1; no reliable D call. V lost 5 bases, J lost 1 base, and 11 bases lay in between. Germline-derived CDR1 and CDR2 are SQVTM and ANQGSEA. This CDR3 is built from 14 residues. The CDR3 loop is CSVHTAGNTGELFF. As DNA, the CDR3 is TGCAGCGTTCACACAGCTGGGAACACCGGGGAGCTGTTTTTT.

The rearrangement links TRBV6-1 to TRBJ2-3, with a tentative D call TRBD2 (6 bases). Per germline, CDR1 MNHNS and CDR2 SASEGT. V shed 2 bases and J shed 2 bases, with 11 bases lying between them. The CDR3 is made up of 15 amino acids. This CDR3 reads CASSEFGRNTDTQYF. Here the CDR3 DNA reads TGTGCCAGCAGTGAATTCGGGAGAAACACAGATACGCAGTATTTT.

This chain links TRBV28 with TRBJ2-3; D unclear. This CDR3 contains 14 residues. The germline V gene has CDR1 MDHEN and CDR2 SYDVKM. V was trimmed by 11 bases and J by 4 bases, leaving 19 bases between them. In DNA form, the CDR3 reads TGTGCCCTGGGTGGGATCGACAATTCAGATACGCAGTATTTT. Its translation: CALGGIDNSDTQYF.

This clone was observed a handful of times. The genes are TRBV5-4 and TRBJ2-1, with TRBD2 matching over 9 bases. The V and J ends lost 4 bases and 4 bases, in that order; junction bases with no gene match: 12. The CDR3 has 17 amino acids. Germline lookup yields CDR1 SGHNT and CDR2 YYREEE (reference sequence). This CDR3 is CASSPNLAGNLYNEQFF. The CDR3 nucleotides read TGTGCCAGCAGCCCGAACCTAGCGGGAAACCTTTACAATGAGCAGTTCTTC.

The chain carries TRBV10-3 and TRBJ2-1; 7 bases map to TRBD2. The V segment lost 5 bases and the J segment 5 bases; nucleotides outside the gene matches: 12. Germline V gives CDR1 ENHRY, CDR2 SYGVKD. The CDR3 covers 16 residues. DNA for the CDR3: TGTGCCATCAGTAACAACCCTAGCGGAGCAGACAATGAGCAGTTCTTC. Translating it yields CAISNNPSGADNEQFF.

The sample holds one count of this clone. The chain recombines TRBV15 with TRBJ2-7; 9 positions agree with TRBD2. The CDR3 consists of 15 residues. J gave up 5 bases and V 0 bases, and 5 bases lay outside the gene matches. CDR1 is LNHNV, CDR2 YYDKDF, per germline (reference sequence). Written as DNA, the CDR3 is TGTGCCACCAGCAGAGAGGCGGGAGGGATGGACGAGCAGTACTTC. The encoded protein is CATSREAGGMDEQYF.

The chain combines TRBV3-1 (or the pseudogene TRBV3-2) with TRBJ2-5, with 8 bases identical to TRBD2. The germline V gene has CDR1 LGHDT and CDR2 YNNKEL (reference sequence). Trimming removed 3 bases from V and 5 bases from J; junction bases left unmatched: 8. CDR3 size: 15 residues. The CDR3 DNA is TGTGCCAGCAGCCAGGGACACTCGGGGGGGGAGACCCAGTACTTC. Its protein product is CASSQGHSGGETQYF.

The chain combines TRBV5-6 with TRBJ1-2, with TRBD1 identical over 7 bases. Germline-derived CDR1 and CDR2 are SGHDT and YYEEEE. V lost 4 bases, J lost 8 bases, and 17 bases stayed unmatched. The CDR3 extends over 16 amino acids. CDR3 sequence: CASSPTYRGVDVGYTF. CDR3 coding DNA: TGTGCCAGCAGCCCCACATACAGGGGCGTTGATGTGGGCTACACCTTC.

The chain employs TRBV11-2 and TRBJ2-3; 8 nucleotides line up with TRBD2. With 1 base clipped from V and 2 bases from J, the junction kept 8 bases outside the gene matches. This CDR3 region has 17 residues. Per germline, CDR1 SGHAT and CDR2 FQNNGV. CDR3 protein: CASSLGTTGGITDTQYF. CDR3 nucleotides: TGTGCCAGCAGCTTAGGTACGACGGGGGGGATCACAGATACGCAGTATTTT.

The rearrangement links TRBV7-9 to TRBJ1-5; 12 nucleotides line up with TRBD1. The germline V gene has CDR1 SEHNR and CDR2 FQNEAQ (reference sequence). The V gene end was trimmed by 6 bases and the J gene end by 7 bases; junction bases not matched to a gene: 4. The CDR3 is 14 amino acids. The CDR3 here is CASRGQGARQPQHF. The CDR3 DNA reads TGTGCCAGCAGGGGACAGGGGGCAAGGCAGCCCCAGCATTTT.

The V and J genes are TRBV25-1 and TRBJ1-1, with unresolved D. V was pared by 2 bases and J by 0 bases, with 10 bases between. The CDR3 sequence is 15 residues long. The germline gives CDR1 MGHDK, CDR2 SYGVNS. The CDR3 reads CASSEQFPLNTEAFF. The CDR3 nucleotides are TGTGCCAGCAGTGAACAGTTCCCACTGAACACTGAAGCTTTCTTT.

The genes are TRBV5-1 and TRBJ1-6; 8 bases fit TRBD1. In germline, CDR1 is SGHRS, CDR2 YFSETQ. The trim removed 4 bases at V and 10 bases at J, leaving 10 bases unmatched. CDR3 length equals 15 residues. The CDR3 DNA follows: TGCGCCAGCAGCGGATCCGACAGGGGCTACTCACCCCTCCACTTT. It yields the protein CASSGSDRGYSPLHF.

The chain joins TRBV5-4 to TRBJ1-1; D is unclear. The length of the CDR3 is 12 residues. Germline CDR1 reads SGHNT; CDR2 reads YYREEE (reference sequence). With 3 bases removed from V and 4 bases from J, the gap between germline ends came to 7 bases. The CDR3 DNA sequence: TGTGCCAGCAGCTCGGACGGCACTGAAGCTTTCTTT. The encoded protein is CASSSDGTEAFF.

V is TRBV28 and J is TRBJ1-6; possible D gene TRBD1, 5 bases. The CDR3 sequence is 20 residues long. Germline V gene lookup returns CDR1 MDHEN and CDR2 SYDVKM. The ends were cut back, 6 bases at V and 2 bases at J, with 26 bases in the middle. The CDR3 region is CASRYNSGQMTSAYNSPLHF. In DNA, the CDR3 is TGTGCCAGCAGATATAACTCAGGGCAGATGACTTCCGCCTATAATTCACCCCTCCACTTT.

The gene calls are TRBV6-5 and TRBJ2-5, with D possibly matching TRBD1 (6 bases). This CDR3 region has 15 residues. CDR1 and CDR2 (germline): MNHEY, SVGAGI. V was clipped by 3 bases and J by 5 bases, with 16 bases between them. The DNA for the CDR3 is TGTGCCAGCAGTTATAAAGGGGGTACCGGGGAGACCCAGTACTTC. Protein product: CASSYKGGTGETQYF.

V is TRBV27 and J is TRBJ1-1; the D is unclear. The germline CDR1 and CDR2 sequences are MNHEY and SMNVEV (reference sequence). V was shortened by 7 bases and J by 1 base, with 19 bases between the two germline ends. The CDR3 runs 16 residues. In nucleotides, the CDR3 is TGTGCCAGCACCCCTCTTATGGACGGATCGAACACTGAAGCTTTCTTT. Amino acids: CASTPLMDGSNTEAFF.

The chain couples TRBV28 to TRBJ2-2; 11 nucleotides line up with TRBD1. Germline CDR1 and CDR2: MDHEN and SYDVKM. After removal of 8 bases from V and 7 bases from J, the junction contained 6 bases not matched to a gene. The CDR3 sequence is 14 residues long. The CDR3 DNA follows: TGTGCCAGCCGAGGACAGGGGGCTTACGGGGAGCTGTTTTTT. As protein: CASRGQGAYGELFF.

V and J are TRBV6-5 and TRBJ2-3, with TRBD1 identical over 11 bases. The V gene's germline CDR1 is MNHEY and CDR2 SVGAGI. This CDR3 region has 15 residues. After removal of 6 bases from V and 4 bases from J, the junction contained 6 bases not matched to a gene. CDR3 loop: CASRIRTGGADTQYF. CDR3 nucleotides: TGTGCCAGCAGAATACGGACAGGGGGCGCAGATACGCAGTATTTT.